This TCR beta chain was obtained from a study of identifying expanded T cells in peripheral blood. Overall study findings and caveats: Technical replicates showed around 1.3 changed clones; about two weeks around 15; four weeks 19. Variance in clone template counts between approximately 2-week samples significantly increased with total template count across all healthy donors.

On this clone: Its specificity is not known.

In germline, CDR1 is MNHNS, CDR2 SASEGT. The V end was cut by 4 bases, the J end by 2 bases, with 20 bases between. The CDR3 runs 17 residues. Clones were read by immunoSEQ multiplex PCR, and TCRdb kept only the in-frame ones, dropping some. The table shows 100,000 or so clones, with approximately 90% occurring only once. No infections or other immune events were documented during collection. Source material: blood. This TCR was sampled from a person between 18 and 75 years old in good health. The V and J genes are TRBV6-1 and TRBJ2-5, with D tentatively TRBD2 (6 bases). CDR3 sequence reads: CASSVRGMVSGQETQYF. The CDR3 coding sequence is TGTGCCAGCAGTGTTCGGGGGATGGTTTCGGGGCAAGAGACCCAGTACTTC.